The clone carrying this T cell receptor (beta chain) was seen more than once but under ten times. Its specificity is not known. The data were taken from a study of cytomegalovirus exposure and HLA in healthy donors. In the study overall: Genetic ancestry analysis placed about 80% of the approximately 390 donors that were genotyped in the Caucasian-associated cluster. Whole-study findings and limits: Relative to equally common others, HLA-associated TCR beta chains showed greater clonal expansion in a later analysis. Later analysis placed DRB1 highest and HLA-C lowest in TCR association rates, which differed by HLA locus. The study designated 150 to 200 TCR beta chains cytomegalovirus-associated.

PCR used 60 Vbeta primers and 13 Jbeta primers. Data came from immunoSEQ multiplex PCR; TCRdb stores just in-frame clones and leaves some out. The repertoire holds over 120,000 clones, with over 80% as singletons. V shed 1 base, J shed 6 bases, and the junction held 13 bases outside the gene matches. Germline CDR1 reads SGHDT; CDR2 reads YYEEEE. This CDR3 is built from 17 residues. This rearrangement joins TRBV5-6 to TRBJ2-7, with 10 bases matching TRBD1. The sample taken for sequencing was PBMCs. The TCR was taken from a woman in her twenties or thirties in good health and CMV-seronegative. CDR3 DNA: TGTGCCAGCAGCTTGAACTTGGGACAGGGGCCGACTTCCGAGCAGTACTTC. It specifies CASSLNLGQGPTSEQYF. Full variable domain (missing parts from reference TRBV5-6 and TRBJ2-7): DAGVTQSPTHLIKTRGQQVTLRCSPKSGHDTVSWYQQALGQGPQFIFQYYEEEERQRGNFPDRFSGHQFPNYSSELNVNALLLGDSALYLCASSLNLGQGPTSEQYFGPGTRLTVT.